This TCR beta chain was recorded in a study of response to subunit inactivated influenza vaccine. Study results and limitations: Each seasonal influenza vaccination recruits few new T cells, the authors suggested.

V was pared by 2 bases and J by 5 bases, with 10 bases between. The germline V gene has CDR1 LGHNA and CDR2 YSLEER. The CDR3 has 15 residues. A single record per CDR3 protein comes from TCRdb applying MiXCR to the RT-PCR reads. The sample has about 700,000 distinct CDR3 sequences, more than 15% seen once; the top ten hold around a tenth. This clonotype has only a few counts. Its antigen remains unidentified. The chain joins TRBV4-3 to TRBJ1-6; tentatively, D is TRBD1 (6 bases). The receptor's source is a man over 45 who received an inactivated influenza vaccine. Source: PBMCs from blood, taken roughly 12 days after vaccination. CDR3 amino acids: CASSQRGQNNSPLHF. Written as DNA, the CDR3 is TGCGCCAGCAGCCAAAGAGGACAGAATAATTCACCCCTCCACTTT.